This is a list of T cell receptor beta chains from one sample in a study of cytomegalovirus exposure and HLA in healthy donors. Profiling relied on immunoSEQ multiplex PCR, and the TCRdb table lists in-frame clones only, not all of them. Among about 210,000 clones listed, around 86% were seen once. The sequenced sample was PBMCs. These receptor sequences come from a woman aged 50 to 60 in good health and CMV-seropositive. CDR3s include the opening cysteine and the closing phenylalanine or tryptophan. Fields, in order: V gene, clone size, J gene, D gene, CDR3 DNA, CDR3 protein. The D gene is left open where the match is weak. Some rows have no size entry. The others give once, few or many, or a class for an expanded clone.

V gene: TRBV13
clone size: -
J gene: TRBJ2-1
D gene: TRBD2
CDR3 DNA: TGTGCCAGCAGCTTAGCGGCTAGCGGGGGAGATGAGCAGTTCTTC
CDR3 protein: CASSLAASGGDEQFF

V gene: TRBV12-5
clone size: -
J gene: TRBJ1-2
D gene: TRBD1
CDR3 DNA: TGTGCTAGTGGCACCGGACAGGGCGGGGACTATGGCTACACCTTC
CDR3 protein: CASGTGQGGDYGYTF

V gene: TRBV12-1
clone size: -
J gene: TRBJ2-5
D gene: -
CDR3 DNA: TGTGCCAGCAGCTTTGTGGAGGCCGTGGGGTCCCAAGAGACCCAGTACTTC
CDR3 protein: CASSFVEAVGSQETQYF

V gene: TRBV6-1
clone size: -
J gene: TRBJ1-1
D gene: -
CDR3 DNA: TGTGCCAGCAGTGAAGAAGCGGGACGGTTGAACACTGAAGCTTTCTTT
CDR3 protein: CASSEEAGRLNTEAFF

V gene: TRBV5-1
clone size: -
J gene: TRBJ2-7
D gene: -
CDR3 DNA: TGCGCCAGCAGCTTGGCAGGCACCTACGAGCAGTACTTC
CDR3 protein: CASSLAGTYEQYF

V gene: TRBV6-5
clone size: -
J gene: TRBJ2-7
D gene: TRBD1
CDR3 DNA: TGTGCCAGCACTGACAGGGGAACATATTACGAGCAGTACTTC
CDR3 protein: CASTDRGTYYEQYF

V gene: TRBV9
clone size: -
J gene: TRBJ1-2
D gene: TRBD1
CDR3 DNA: TGTGCCAGCAGTTCTTCCGGGACAGGGAGGAAGTTGAACTATGGCTACACCTTC
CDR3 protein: CASSSSGTGRKLNYGYTF

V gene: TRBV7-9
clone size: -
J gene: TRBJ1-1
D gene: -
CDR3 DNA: TGTGCCAGCAGAGAACAGGGAGCTGAAGCTTTCTTT
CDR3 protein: CASREQGAEAFF

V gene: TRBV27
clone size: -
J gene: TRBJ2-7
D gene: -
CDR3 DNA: TGTGCCAGCAGTGCCGGGTCCTCCTACGAGCAGTACTTC
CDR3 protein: CASSAGSSYEQYF

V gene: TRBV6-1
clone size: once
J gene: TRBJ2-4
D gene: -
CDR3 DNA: TGTGCCAGCAATGGTGGGGAGCAAAACATTCAGTACTTC
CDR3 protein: CASNGGEQNIQYF

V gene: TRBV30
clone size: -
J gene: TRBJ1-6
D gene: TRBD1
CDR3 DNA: TGTGCCTGGGGATCGGGACAGGGAGCACCCCTCCACTTT
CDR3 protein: CAWGSGQGAPLHF

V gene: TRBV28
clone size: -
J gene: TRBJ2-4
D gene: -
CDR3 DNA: TGTGCCAGCAGCTACCCCCGGGGAAGCAAAAACATTCAGTACTTC
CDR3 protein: CASSYPRGSKNIQYF

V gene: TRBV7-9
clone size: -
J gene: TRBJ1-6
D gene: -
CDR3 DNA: TGTTCCAGCAGCTGGGAGGTCAGGGCTGGTTCACCCCTCCACTTT
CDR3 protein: CSSSWEVRAGSPLHF

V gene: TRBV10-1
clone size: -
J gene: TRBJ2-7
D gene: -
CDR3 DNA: TGCGCCAGCAGCCAACGACTGGGGGGGCGCAACGAGCAGTACTTC
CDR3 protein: CASSQRLGGRNEQYF

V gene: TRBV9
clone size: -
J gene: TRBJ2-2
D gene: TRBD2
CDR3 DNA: TGTGCCAGCAGCGCTAGAGGGACTAGTTTCGCCGGGGAGCTGTTTTTT
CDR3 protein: CASSARGTSFAGELFF

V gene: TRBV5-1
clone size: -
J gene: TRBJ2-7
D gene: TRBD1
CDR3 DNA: TGCGCCAGCAGCACGGGACAGGCCGGCTACGAGCAGTACTTC
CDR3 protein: CASSTGQAGYEQYF

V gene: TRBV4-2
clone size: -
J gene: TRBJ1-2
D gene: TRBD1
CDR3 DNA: TGTGCCAGCAGCCAAGCTACAGGGGGCGCGTCCTATGGCTACACCTTC
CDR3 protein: CASSQATGGASYGYTF

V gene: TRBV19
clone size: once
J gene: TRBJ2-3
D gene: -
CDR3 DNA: TGTGCCAGTAGTATAGTGGGAGTGGATACGCAGTATTTT
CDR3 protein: CASSIVGVDTQYF

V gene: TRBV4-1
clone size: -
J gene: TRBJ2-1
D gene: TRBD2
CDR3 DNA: TGCGCCAGCAGCCAAGATTTCGTCAGCGGGGGGTCCCAAGAGGCCCAGTTCTTC
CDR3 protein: CASSQDFVSGGSQEAQFF

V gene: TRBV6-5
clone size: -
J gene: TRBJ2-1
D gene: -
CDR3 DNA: TGTGCCAGCAGTTTTAAGTCCGGTCCACCGTTCTTC
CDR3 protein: CASSFKSGPPFF

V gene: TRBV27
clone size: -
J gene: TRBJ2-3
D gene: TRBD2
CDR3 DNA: TGTGCCAGCACCCCCAGCGGGGGGGCAAATACGCAGTATTTT
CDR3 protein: CASTPSGGANTQYF

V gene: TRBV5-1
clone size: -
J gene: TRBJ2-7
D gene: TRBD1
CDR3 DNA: TGCGCCAGCACACACGGGACAGCCTACGAGCAGTACTTC
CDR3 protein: CASTHGTAYEQYF

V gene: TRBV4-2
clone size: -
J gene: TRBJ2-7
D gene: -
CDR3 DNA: TGTGCCAGCAGCCAAGGAGAAATAGAGCGAGAGCAGTACTTC
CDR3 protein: CASSQGEIEREQYF

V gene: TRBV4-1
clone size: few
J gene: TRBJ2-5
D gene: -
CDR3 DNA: TGCGCCAGCAGAGGAGCTCAAGAGACCCAGTACTTC
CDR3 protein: CASRGAQETQYF

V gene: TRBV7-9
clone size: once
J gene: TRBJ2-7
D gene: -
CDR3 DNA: TGTGCCAGCAGCTCCGGACAGCTTTCCTACGAGCAGTACTTC
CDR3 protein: CASSSGQLSYEQYF

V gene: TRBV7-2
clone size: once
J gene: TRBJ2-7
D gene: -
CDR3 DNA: TGTGCCAGCAGCTTGACCGGGACACACTACGAGCAGTACTTC
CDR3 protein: CASSLTGTHYEQYF

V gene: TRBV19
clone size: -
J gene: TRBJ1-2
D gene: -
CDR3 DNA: TGTGCCAGTAGTATTAGGGGAACTAACTATGGCTACACCTTC
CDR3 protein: CASSIRGTNYGYTF

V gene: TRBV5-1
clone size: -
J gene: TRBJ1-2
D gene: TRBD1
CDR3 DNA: TGCGCCAGCAGACTTACAGGGGAGCCTGGCTACACCTTC
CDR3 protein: CASRLTGEPGYTF

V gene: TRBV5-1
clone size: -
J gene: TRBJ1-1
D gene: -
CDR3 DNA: TGCGCCAGCAGCTTACAGGGAGGGGGGACTGAAGCTTTCTTT
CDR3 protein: CASSLQGGGTEAFF

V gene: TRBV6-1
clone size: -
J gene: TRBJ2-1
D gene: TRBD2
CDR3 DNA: TGTGCCAGCACCTTCCGGGGGGGAAATGAGCAGTTCTTC
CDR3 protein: CASTFRGGNEQFF

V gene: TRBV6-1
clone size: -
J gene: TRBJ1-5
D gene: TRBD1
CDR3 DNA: TGTGCCAGCAGTGAACGCGGACAGGGGGGGAATCAGCCCCAGCATTTT
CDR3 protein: CASSERGQGGNQPQHF

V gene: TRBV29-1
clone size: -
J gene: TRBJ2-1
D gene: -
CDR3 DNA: TGCAGCTTCCGGGTACAGGACAATGAGCAGTTCTTC
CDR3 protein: CSFRVQDNEQFF

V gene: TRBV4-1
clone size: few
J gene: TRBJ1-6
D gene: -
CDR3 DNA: TGCGCCAGCAGTTTCGACAGAGATAATTCACCCCTCCACTTT
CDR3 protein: CASSFDRDNSPLHF

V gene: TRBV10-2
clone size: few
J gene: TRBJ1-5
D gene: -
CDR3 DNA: TGCGCCAGCAGTGAGTCGATCAGGTCCAATCAGCCCCAGCATTTT
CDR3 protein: CASSESIRSNQPQHF

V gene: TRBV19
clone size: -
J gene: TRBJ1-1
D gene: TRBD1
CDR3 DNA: TGTGCCAGTTACGAAGGGACAGGAAACACTGAAGCTTTCTTT
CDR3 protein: CASYEGTGNTEAFF

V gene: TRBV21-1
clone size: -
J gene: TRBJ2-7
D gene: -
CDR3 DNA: TGTGCCAGCAGCAAATATGCTTCCGGACTAGCGGGGGGCTCCTACGAGCAGTACTTC
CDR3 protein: CASSKYASGLAGGSYEQYF

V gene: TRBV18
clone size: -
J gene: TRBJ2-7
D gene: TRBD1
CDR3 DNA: TGTGCCAGCTCACCACCGACAGGGGACGAGCAGTACTTC
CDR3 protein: CASSPPTGDEQYF

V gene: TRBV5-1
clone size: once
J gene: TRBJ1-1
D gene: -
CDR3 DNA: TGCGCCAGCAGAACACGGCCAGGGGCCATGACTGAAGCTTTCTTT
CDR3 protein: CASRTRPGAMTEAFF

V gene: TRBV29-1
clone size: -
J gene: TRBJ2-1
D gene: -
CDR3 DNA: TGCAGCGTTGATGGCAGGGGCTACTACAATGAGCAGTTCTTC
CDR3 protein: CSVDGRGYYNEQFF

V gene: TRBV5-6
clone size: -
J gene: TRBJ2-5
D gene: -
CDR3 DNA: TGTGCCAGCAGCCTTCCTAGTAGGGAGACCCAGTACTTC
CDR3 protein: CASSLPSRETQYF

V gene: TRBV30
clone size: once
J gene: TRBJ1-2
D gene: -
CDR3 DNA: TGTGCCTGGAGTAACATGGGGGGGCCGGGGTATGGCTACACCTTC
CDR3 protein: CAWSNMGGPGYGYTF

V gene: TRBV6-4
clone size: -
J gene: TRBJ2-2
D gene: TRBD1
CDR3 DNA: TGTGCCAGCAGTGTTGAGGGGGCCAGCATCACCGGGGAGCTGTTTTTT
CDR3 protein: CASSVEGASITGELFF

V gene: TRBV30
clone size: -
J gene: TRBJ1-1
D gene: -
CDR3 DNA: TGTGCCTGGAGTGTACTCAGGGGCACTGAAGCTTTCTTT
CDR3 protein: CAWSVLRGTEAFF

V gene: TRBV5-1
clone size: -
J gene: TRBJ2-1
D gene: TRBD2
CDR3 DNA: TGCGCCAGCAGCTTGCCGGGACTAGCGGGGGGGCCGTCCTACAATGAGCAGTTCTTC
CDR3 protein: CASSLPGLAGGPSYNEQFF

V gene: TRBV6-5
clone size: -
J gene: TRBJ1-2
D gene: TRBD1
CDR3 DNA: TGTGCCAGCAGCCGGACAGGTCCTTATGGCTACACCTTC
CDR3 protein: CASSRTGPYGYTF

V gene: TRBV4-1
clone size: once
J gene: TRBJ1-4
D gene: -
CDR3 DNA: TGCGCCAGCAGCCAAGGGGCCTCAGGGGAGAATGAAAAACTGTTTTTT
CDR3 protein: CASSQGASGENEKLFF

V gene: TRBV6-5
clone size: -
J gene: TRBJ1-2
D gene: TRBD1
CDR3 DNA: TGTGCCAGCAGTTTGAGTTCCGGGACAGGGCCCTATGGCTACACCTTC
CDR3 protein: CASSLSSGTGPYGYTF

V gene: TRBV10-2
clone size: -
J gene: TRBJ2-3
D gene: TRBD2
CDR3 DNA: TGCGCCAGCCTTCAGACTAGCGGGGGGGGCACAGATACGCAGTATTTT
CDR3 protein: CASLQTSGGGTDTQYF

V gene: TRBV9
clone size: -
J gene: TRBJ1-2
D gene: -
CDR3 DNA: TGTGCCAGCAGCTCAGGGCCTCTTAAACTCATCCATGGCTACACCTTC
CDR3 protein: CASSSGPLKLIHGYTF

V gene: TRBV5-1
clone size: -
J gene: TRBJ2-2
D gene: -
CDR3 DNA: TGCGCCAGCAGACACCCGACCCAGCGGACCGGGGAGCTGTTTTTT
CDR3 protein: CASRHPTQRTGELFF

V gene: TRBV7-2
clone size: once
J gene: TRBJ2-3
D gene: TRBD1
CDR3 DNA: TGTGCCAGCAGCCCGACAGGGCCCACAGATACGCAGTATTTT
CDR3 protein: CASSPTGPTDTQYF

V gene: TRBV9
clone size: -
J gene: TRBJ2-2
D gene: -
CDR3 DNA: TGTGCCAGCAGCCCGCGGCCGACCGGGGAGCTGTTTTTT
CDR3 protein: CASSPRPTGELFF

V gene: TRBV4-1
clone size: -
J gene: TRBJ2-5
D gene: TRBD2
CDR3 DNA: TGCGCCAGCAGCCAAGATTGGATAGCGGGGGTGGAGTTCTCCCCAGAGACCCAGTACTTC
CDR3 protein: CASSQDWIAGVEFSPETQYF

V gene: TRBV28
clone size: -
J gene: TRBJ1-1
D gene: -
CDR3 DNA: TGTGCCAGCGTCGATCGGGGAGGGAACACTGAAGCTTTCTTT
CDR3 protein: CASVDRGGNTEAFF

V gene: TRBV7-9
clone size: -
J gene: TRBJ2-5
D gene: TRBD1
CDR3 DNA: TGTGCCAGCAGCTTAGGGACAGGGATAGAGCAGTACTTC
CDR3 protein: CASSLGTGIEQYF

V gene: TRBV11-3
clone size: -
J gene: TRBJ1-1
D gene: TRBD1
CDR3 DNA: TGTGCCAGCAGCTTAACAGGGGGAAAGACTGAAGCTTTCTTT
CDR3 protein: CASSLTGGKTEAFF

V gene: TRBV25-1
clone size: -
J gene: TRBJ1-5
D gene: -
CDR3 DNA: TGTGCCAGCAGAATCACGAATGTTACAGGGAGCCGGATGGGGCCCCAGCATTTT
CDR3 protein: CASRITNVTGSRMGPQHF

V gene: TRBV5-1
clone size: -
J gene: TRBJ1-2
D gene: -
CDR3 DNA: TGCGCCAGCAGCTTGGTGGAACAGGGCTATGGCTACACCTTC
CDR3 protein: CASSLVEQGYGYTF

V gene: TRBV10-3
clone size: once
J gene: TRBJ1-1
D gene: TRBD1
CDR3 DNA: TGTGCCATCAGTCCCAGGACAGGGTTAGACACTGAAGCTTTCTTT
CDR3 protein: CAISPRTGLDTEAFF